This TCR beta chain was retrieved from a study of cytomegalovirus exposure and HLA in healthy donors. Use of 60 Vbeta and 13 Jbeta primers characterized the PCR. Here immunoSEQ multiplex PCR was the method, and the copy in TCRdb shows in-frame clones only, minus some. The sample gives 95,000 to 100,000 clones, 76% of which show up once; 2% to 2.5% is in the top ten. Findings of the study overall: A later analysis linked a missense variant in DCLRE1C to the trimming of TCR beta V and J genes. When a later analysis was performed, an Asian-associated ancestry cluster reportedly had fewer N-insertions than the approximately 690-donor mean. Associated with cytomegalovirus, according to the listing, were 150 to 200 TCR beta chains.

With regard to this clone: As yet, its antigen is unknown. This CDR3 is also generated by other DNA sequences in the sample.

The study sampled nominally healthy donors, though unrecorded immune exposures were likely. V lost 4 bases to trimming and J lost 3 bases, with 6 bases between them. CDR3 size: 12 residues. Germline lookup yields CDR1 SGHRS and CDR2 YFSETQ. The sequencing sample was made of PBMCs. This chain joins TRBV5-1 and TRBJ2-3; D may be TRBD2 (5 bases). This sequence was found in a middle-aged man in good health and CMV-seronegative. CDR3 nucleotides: TGCGCCAGCAGCCGCGGGACAGATACGCAGTATTTT. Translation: CASSRGTDTQYF.